The source of this TCR beta chain is a study of blood T cells in healthy people across ages. Then a second PCR, running roughly 7 to 11 cycles, was carried out with a sample-barcoded 5' primer and a J-beta primer mix. TCRdb ran MiXCR on the 5' RACE reads and lists one entry per CDR3 protein. The top ten hold roughly 3.1% of the sample, which has approximately 780,000 distinct CDR3 sequences, roughly 24% seen once. This clonotype was seen more than once but under ten times. This same sample was also part of a study on T cells of mothers and their children. Turning to that study: The overlap seen between related mothers and children slightly exceeded that of unrelated pairs, though not significantly.

This receptor was identified in a boy between 10 and 17 years old in good health. The sample consisted of blood.

DNA for the CDR3: TGTGCCAGCAGTTACTCGAATTTAAGAGGGATGGAATCGAATTCACCCCTCCACTTT. This gives the protein CASSYSNLRGMESNSPLHF. This chain joins TRBV6-5 and TRBJ1-6; D gene uncertain. CDR3 length: 19 residues. The V and J ends lost 0 bases and 7 bases respectively, with 22 bases between them. Looked up from germline, CDR1 is MNHEY and CDR2 is SVGAGI.